This TCR beta chain came from a study of cytomegalovirus exposure and HLA in healthy donors. Libraries were prepared by immunoSEQ multiplex PCR; TCRdb keeps only in-frame clonotypes and omits some of them. The table shows tens of thousands of clones, with roughly 96% occurring only once. This TCR derives from a woman aged 18 to 35 in good health and CMV-seronegative. Sequencing was performed on PBMCs.

The CDR3: CASSGTSGGYNEQFF. DNA for the CDR3: TGTGCCAGCAGTGGGACTAGCGGGGGATACAATGAGCAGTTCTTC. The chain couples TRBV9 to TRBJ2-1, with TRBD2 identical over 14 bases. Losses at the gene ends were 5 bases for V and 4 bases for J; bases not matched to a gene: 2. Germline V gene sequence: CDR1 SGDLS, CDR2 YYNGEE. There are 15 residues in the CDR3.